The 8 T cell receptor beta chains given below trace back to one sample, sequenced in a study of identical twins. MiXCR, run by TCRdb on the 5' RACE reads, gives a single entry per CDR3 protein. The data contain nearly 650,000 distinct CDR3 sequences, just over 7% of them singletons. The same sample was also studied in work on yellow fever vaccine responses in identical twins.

The sequenced material came from PBMCs. These receptors originate from a young woman in good health.

This clonotype was counted many times. This chain connects TRBV6-2 or TRBV6-3 to TRBJ1-1, with TRBD1 identical over 8 bases. Germline CDR1 reads MNHEY; CDR2 reads SVGEGT. The CDR3 loop spans 13 amino acids. The V gene end was trimmed by 6 bases and the J gene end by 7 bases; junction bases not matched to a gene: 7. The CDR3 sequence is CASSKTGDNEAFF. For the CDR3, the DNA is TGTGCCAGCAGCAAGACAGGGGATAATGAAGCTTTCTTT.

The V and J genes are TRBV20-1 and TRBJ2-1, with 7 bases identical to TRBD2. CDR3 length: 13 amino acids. V trimming: 5 bases; J trimming: 5 bases; junction bases outside the gene matches: 6. Germline CDR1 DFQATT, CDR2 SNEGSKA (reference sequence). The CDR3 here is CSAAPSGHNEQFF. CDR3 in DNA: TGCAGTGCTGCTCCTAGCGGACACAATGAGCAGTTCTTC.

This clonotype has a count of ten or more. The chain combines TRBV12-3 or TRBV12-4 with TRBJ2-3; no definite D call. This CDR3 comprises 13 residues. V dropped 6 bases and J dropped 0 bases, with 7 bases sitting between them. CDR3: CASRDLSTDTQYF. The CDR3 DNA reads as TGTGCCAGCAGGGACCTAAGCACAGATACGCAGTATTTT.

The J gene is TRBJ1-3, the V gene TRBV7-2; D is perhaps TRBD1 (5 bases). V was cut by 3 bases and J by 2 bases, with 11 bases left in between. The CDR3 length is 15 residues. Germline V lookup: CDR1 SGHTA, CDR2 FQGNSA. The CDR3 spells CASSFSQGTGNTIYF. CDR3 nucleotide sequence: TGTGCCAGCAGCTTCTCCCAGGGCACTGGAAACACCATATATTTT.

The rearrangement uses TRBV10-3 and TRBJ1-1; tentative D call: TRBD1 (5 bases). CDR3 length: 11 residues. The germline V gene encodes CDR1 ENHRY and CDR2 SYGVKD. Trimming pared 6 bases from V and 7 bases from J, leaving 9 bases between. This CDR3 reads CAIRGTFEAFF. CDR3 coding DNA: TGTGCCATCAGAGGGACTTTTGAAGCTTTCTTT.

This rearrangement joins TRBV27 to TRBJ2-4; perhaps D is TRBD1 or TRBD2 (7 bases each). Germline assignment: CDR1 MNHEY and CDR2 SMNVEV (reference sequence). The CDR3 totals 15 residues. Deletions cut 2 bases from V and 6 bases from J, with 14 bases between. CDR3 amino acids: CASSLTPGGANIQYF. In DNA, the CDR3 is TGTGCCAGCAGTTTAACTCCAGGGGGGGCAAACATTCAGTACTTC.

This clonotype appeared many times. V and J are TRBV5-1 and TRBJ1-1; no clear D. The CDR3 is 12 amino acids. V was clipped by 0 bases and J by 8 bases, with 8 bases between them. CDR1 is SGHRS, CDR2 YFSETQ, per germline. The CDR3 nucleotides read TGCGCCAGCAGCTTGGTACAAGCAGAAGCTTTCTTT. It codes for CASSLVQAEAFF.

This chain uses TRBV7-6 with TRBJ2-7; 7 bases align to TRBD2. With 2 bases clipped from V and 7 bases from J, the junction kept 14 bases outside the gene matches. Germline-derived CDR1 and CDR2 are SGHVS and FNYEAQ. This CDR3 comprises 16 residues. CDR3 in amino acids: CASSLSGRATSGEQYF. CDR3 sequence (DNA): TGTGCCAGCAGCTTAAGTGGGAGGGCTACATCGGGGGAGCAGTACTTC.